This T cell receptor beta chain was identified in a study of T-cell reconstitution after alpha-beta-depleted transplantation in children. The table lists this clonotype with many counts. Its antigen is still unknown. Study-level points and caveats: A year had passed since transplant, and T-cell counts and diversity by then came mostly from newly produced T cells. Several hundred graft clones that had expanded were reportedly the source of alpha-beta T cells about two months after transplant.

As it was prepared, the TCRbeta library received unique molecular identifiers. In TCRdb, the PCR reads were re-called with MiXCR into one record per CDR3 protein. The sample holds 110,000 or so distinct CDR3 sequences, about 6% seen once. Germline V gene sequence: CDR1 SGHAT, CDR2 FQDESV (reference sequence). CDR3 length equals 14 residues. Trimming at V came to 6 bases and at J to 3 bases, leaving 5 bases not matched to a gene. This clonotype was obtained from a male patient under 10 years old who had a stem cell transplant for acute lymphoblastic leukemia, so the T cells may come from the graft donor. Sequenced here: PBMCs, mostly from graft donor cells, sampled 360 days after TCRalphabeta/CD19-depleted stem cell transplant. J is TRBJ2-7 and V is TRBV11-1; TRBD1 aligns across 10 bases. CDR3 amino acids: CASRRTGGDYEQYF. In nucleotides, the CDR3 is TGTGCCAGCAGAAGGACAGGGGGAGACTACGAGCAGTACTTC.